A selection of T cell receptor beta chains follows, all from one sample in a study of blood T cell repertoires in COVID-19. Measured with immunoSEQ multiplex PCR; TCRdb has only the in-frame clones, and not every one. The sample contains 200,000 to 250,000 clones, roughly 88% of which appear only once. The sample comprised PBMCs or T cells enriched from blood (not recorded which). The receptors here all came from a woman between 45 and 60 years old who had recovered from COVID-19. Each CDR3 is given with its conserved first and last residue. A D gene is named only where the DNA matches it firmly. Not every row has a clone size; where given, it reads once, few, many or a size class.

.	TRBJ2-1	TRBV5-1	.	CASSFGGSSYNEQFF	TGCGCCAGCAGCTTCGGGGGAAGCTCCTACAATGAGCAGTTCTTC
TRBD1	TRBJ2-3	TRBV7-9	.	CASSLGQGETDTQYF	TGTGCCAGCAGCTTAGGACAGGGGGAAACAGATACGCAGTATTTT
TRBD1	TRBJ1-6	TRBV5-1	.	CASSLTGGGYNSPLHF	TGCGCCAGCAGCTTGACAGGGGGCGGCTATAATTCACCCCTCCACTTT
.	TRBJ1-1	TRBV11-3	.	CASSSPAGGKSLNTEAFF	TGTGCCAGCAGCTCCCCAGCGGGAGGGAAGAGCTTGAACACTGAAGCTTTCTTT
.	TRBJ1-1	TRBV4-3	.	CASSQNPGIAEAFF	TGCGCCAGCAGTCAAAACCCAGGGATAGCTGAAGCTTTCTTT
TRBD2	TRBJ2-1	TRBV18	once	CASYDREGRNEQFF	TGTGCCAGCTATGACCGGGAGGGCCGGAATGAGCAGTTCTTC
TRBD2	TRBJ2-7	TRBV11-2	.	CASSLAGLEYEQYF	TGTGCCAGCAGCTTAGCGGGACTAGAGTACGAGCAGTACTTC
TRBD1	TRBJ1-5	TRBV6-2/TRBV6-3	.	CASSYWDSQPQHF	TGTGCCAGCAGTTACTGGGACAGTCAGCCCCAGCATTTT
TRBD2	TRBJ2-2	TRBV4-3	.	CASSPIPILAGGQAGELFF	TGCGCCAGCAGCCCCATCCCCATACTAGCGGGAGGGCAAGCCGGGGAGCTGTTTTTT
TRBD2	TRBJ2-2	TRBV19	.	CASSWGPIRLAGNTGELFF	TGTGCCAGTAGTTGGGGGCCGATAAGACTAGCGGGTAACACCGGGGAGCTGTTTTTT
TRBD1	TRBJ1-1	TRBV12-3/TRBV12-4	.	CASSWTGIAFF	TGTGCCAGCAGCTGGACAGGGATCGCTTTCTTT
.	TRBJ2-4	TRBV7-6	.	CASSLAPPGSPNIQYF	TGTGCCAGCAGCTTAGCGCCCCCGGGGAGCCCAAACATTCAGTACTTC
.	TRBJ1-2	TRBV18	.	CASSPQGHPGDGYTF	TGTGCCAGCTCGCCCCAGGGACACCCCGGAGATGGCTACACCTTC
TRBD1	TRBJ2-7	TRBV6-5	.	CASSYRQGGSYEQYF	TGTGCCAGCAGTTACCGACAGGGCGGCTCCTACGAGCAGTACTTC
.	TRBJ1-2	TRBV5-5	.	CASSLDTANYGYTF	TGTGCCAGCAGCTTAGACACTGCTAACTATGGCTACACCTTC
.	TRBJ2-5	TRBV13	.	CASSIKGGETQYF	TGTGCCAGCTCGATTAAAGGCGGGGAGACCCAGTACTTC
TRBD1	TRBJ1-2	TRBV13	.	CASSSTGGDYGYTF	TGTGCCAGCAGCTCTACAGGGGGCGACTATGGCTACACCTTC
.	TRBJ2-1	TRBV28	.	CASSLWIFVGRSSYNEQFF	TGTGCCAGCAGTTTATGGATCTTCGTTGGCCGGAGCTCCTACAATGAGCAGTTCTTC
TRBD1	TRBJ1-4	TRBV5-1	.	CASSLSPQGAEEKLFF	TGCGCCAGCAGCCTCTCGCCCCAGGGGGCGGAGGAAAAACTGTTTTTT
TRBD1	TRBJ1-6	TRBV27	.	CASTLGDRGNSPLHF	TGTGCCAGCACCCTCGGGGACAGGGGGAATTCACCCCTCCACTTT
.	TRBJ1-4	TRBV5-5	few	CASSWAGTTNEKLFF	TGTGCCAGCAGCTGGGCCGGGACAACTAATGAAAAACTGTTTTTT
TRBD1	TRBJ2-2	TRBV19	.	CASNNRDRGLTGELFF	TGTGCCAGTAATAACCGGGACAGGGGATTGACCGGGGAGCTGTTTTTT
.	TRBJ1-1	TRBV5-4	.	CASYAGNTEAFF	TGTGCCAGCTACGCAGGGAATACTGAAGCTTTCTTT
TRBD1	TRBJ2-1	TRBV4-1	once	CASSSRGQGIPDEQFF	TGCGCCAGCAGCTCCCGGGGACAGGGTATTCCTGATGAGCAGTTCTTC
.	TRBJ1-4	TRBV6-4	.	CASSETPSGGINEKLFF	TGTGCCAGCAGTGAAACTCCATCGGGCGGGATTAATGAAAAACTGTTTTTT
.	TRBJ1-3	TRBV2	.	CASSDSGIAGNTIYF	TGTGCCAGCAGTGATTCGGGAATAGCTGGAAACACCATATATTTT
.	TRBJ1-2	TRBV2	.	CASRFPTESYGYTF	TGTGCCAGCAGGTTTCCGACAGAAAGCTATGGCTACACCTTC
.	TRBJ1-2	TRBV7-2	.	CASSRDLVKGLGYTF	TGTGCCAGCAGCCGGGATCTTGTCAAAGGACTGGGCTACACCTTC
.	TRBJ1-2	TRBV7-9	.	CASSLVRAGGYTF	TGTGCCAGCAGCTTAGTCAGGGCTGGAGGCTACACCTTC
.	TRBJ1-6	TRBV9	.	CASSPFHGESPLHF	TGTGCCAGCAGCCCATTCCACGGGGAGTCACCCCTCCACTTT
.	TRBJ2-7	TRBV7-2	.	CASSLGGAAYEQYF	TGTGCCAGCAGCTTAGGCGGAGCCGCCTACGAGCAGTACTTC
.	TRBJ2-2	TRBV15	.	CATSRVAGAGELFF	TGTGCCACCAGCAGAGTTGCAGGGGCCGGGGAGCTGTTTTTT
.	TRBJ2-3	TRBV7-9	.	CASSLVGARYF	TGTGCCAGCAGCTTAGTGGGGGCACGGTATTTT